The sequence of this TCR beta chain was determined in a study of chemoradiotherapy in HPV16-positive cancers. Study-wide context: Functional T-cell assays on two HPV16-positive patients' cells defined candidate HPV-specific clones and common TCR motifs. Study-level findings and limits: Candidate HPV-specific clones and E7-related TCR motifs grew in tumor during treatment. HPV-responsive T-cell expansion during chemoradiotherapy was linked to improved recurrence-free survival in HPV16-positive patients. Functional assays defining HPV-specific T cells used only a couple of HPV16-positive patients.

Clones were sequenced by immunoSEQ multiplex PCR, and TCRdb holds only the in-frame ones, with some missing. The sample holds some 12,000 clones, more than 75% seen once. In regard to this clone: Its target is unknown.

Germline CDR1 reads LNHDA; CDR2 reads SQIVND (reference sequence). The CDR3 is made up of 16 amino acids. The source of this sequence is a human donor with HPV-associated anogenital cancer. The specimen comprised blood, sampled from a patient who underwent chemoradiotherapy. The rearrangement joins TRBV19 to TRBJ2-5, with D possibly being TRBD1 (7 bases). The J call may be incorrect, as the DNA end agrees better with TRBJ2-7. In DNA form, the CDR3 reads TGTGCCAGTAGCACGACCGGCAGGGGGGACGGCTACGAGCAGTACTTC. It translates to CASSTTGRGDGYEQYF.